What follows describes a single TCR beta chain. The data were taken from a study of control samples from healthy donors and cancer patients. Trimming left V 5 bases short and J 5 bases short, with 19 bases between. The germline gives CDR1 LNHDA, CDR2 SQIVND (reference sequence). This CDR3 spans 16 amino acids. Method: immunoSEQ multiplex PCR; TCRdb's copy keeps in-frame clones and lacks some. Here the sample spans about 61,000 clones, 90% being singletons. The specimen sequenced was PBMCs. This TCR came from a man in his 60s with colorectal cancer. The chain combines TRBV19 with TRBJ1-5; maybe TRBD1 (5 bases). The CDR3 DNA reads TGTGCCAGTAGTGGTGGGGGGGATCCTGAGGATCAGCCCCAGCATTTT. It codes for CASSGGGDPEDQPQHF.